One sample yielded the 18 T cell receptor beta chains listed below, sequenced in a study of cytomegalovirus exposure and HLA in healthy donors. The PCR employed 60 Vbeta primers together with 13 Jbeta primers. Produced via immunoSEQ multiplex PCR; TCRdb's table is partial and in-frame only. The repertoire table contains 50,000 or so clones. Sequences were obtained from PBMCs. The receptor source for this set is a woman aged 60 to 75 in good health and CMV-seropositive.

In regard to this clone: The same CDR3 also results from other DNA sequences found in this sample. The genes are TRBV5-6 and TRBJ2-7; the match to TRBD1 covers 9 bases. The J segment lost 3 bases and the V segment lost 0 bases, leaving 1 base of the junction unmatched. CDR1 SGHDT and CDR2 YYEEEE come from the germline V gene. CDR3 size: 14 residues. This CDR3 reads CASSLAGQGYEQYF. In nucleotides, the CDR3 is TGTGCCAGCAGCTTGGCGGGACAGGGCTACGAGCAGTACTTC.

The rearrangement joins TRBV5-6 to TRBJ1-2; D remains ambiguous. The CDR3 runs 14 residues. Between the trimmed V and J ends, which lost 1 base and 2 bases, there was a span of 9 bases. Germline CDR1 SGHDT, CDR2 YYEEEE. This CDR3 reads CASSLYGRNYGYTF. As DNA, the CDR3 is TGTGCCAGCAGCTTGTACGGCAGGAACTATGGCTACACCTTC.

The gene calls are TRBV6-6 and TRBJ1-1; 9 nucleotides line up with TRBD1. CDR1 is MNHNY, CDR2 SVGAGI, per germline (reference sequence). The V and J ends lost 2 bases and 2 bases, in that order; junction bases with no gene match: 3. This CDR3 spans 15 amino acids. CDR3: CASSYGDRANTEAFF. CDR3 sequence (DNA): TGTGCCAGCAGTTACGGGGACAGGGCCAACACTGAAGCTTTCTTT.

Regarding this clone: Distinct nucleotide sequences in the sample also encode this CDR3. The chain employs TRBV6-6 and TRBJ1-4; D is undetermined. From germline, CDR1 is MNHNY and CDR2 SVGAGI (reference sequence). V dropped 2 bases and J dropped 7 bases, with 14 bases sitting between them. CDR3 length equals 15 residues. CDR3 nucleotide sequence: TGTGCCAGCAGTTACGGCTCCTCTAACAGTGAAAAACTGTTTTTT. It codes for CASSYGSSNSEKLFF.

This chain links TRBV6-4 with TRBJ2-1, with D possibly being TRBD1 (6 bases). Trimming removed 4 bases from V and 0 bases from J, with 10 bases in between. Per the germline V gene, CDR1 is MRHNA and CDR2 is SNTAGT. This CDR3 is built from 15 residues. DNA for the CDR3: TGTGCCAGCAGTGGGGGGCCAAGCTCCTACAATGAGCAGTTCTTC. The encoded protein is CASSGGPSSYNEQFF.

This CDR3 is CASSYLPGQRQPYEQYF. The CDR3 DNA sequence: TGTGCCAGCAGCTATCTTCCGGGACAGCGCCAACCCTACGAGCAGTACTTC. The V and J genes are TRBV7-9 and TRBJ2-7; 7 bases are a match to TRBD1. There are 17 residues in the CDR3. Trimming removed 4 bases from V and 2 bases from J; junction bases left unmatched: 14. Germline CDR1 reads SEHNR; CDR2 reads FQNEAQ (reference sequence).

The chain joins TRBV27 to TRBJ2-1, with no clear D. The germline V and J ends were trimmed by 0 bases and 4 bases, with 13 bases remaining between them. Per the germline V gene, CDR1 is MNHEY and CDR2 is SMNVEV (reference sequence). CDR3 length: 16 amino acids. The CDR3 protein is CASSLSVALGYNEQFF. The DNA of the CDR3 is TGTGCCAGCAGTTTATCGGTGGCTCTCGGGTACAATGAGCAGTTCTTC.

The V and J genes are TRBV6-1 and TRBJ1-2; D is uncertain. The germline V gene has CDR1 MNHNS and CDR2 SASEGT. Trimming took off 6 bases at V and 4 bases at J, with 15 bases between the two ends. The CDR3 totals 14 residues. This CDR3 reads CASRPRADAYGYTF. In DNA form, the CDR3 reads TGTGCCAGCAGACCGCGGGCGGACGCCTATGGCTACACCTTC.

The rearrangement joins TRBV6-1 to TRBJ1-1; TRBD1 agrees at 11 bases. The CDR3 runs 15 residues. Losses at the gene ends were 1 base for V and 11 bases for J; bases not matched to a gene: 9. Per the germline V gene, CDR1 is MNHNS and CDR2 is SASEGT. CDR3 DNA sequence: TGTGCCAGCAGTGAAGTCGGGACAGGGGGTTTGAGGGCTTTCTTT. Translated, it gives CASSEVGTGGLRAFF.

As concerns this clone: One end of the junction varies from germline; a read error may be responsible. The CDR3 spells CAISPRAGGPYEQYF. The CDR3 DNA is TGTGCCATCAGTCCCCGAGCAGGGGGCCCCTACGAGCAGTACTTC. The rearrangement uses TRBV6-6 and TRBJ2-7; 8 positions match TRBD1. The germline V gene encodes CDR1 MNHNY and CDR2 SVGAGI (reference sequence). The CDR3 spans 15 residues.

The CDR3 loop is CATSSQGTSNQPQHF. The DNA of the CDR3 is TGTGCCACCAGCAGTCAGGGAACTAGCAATCAGCCCCAGCATTTT. V and J are TRBV15 and TRBJ1-5, with a tentative D call TRBD1 (5 bases). The CDR3 covers 15 residues. Germline V gives CDR1 LNHNV, CDR2 YYDKDF (reference sequence). Between the trimmed V and J ends, which lost 3 bases and 0 bases, there was a span of 9 bases.

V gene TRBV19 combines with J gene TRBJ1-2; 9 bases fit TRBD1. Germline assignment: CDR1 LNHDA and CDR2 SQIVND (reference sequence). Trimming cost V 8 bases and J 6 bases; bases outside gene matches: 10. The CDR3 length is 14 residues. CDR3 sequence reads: CASFPRDRVDGYTF. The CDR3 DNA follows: TGTGCCAGTTTTCCCAGGGACAGGGTGGATGGCTACACCTTC.

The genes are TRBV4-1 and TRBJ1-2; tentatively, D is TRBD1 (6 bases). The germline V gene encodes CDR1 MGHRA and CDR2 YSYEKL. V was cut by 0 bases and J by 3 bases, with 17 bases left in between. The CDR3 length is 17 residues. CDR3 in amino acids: CASSQDGGGPSYYGYTF. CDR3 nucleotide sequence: TGCGCCAGCAGCCAAGACGGGGGGGGCCCGAGCTACTATGGCTACACCTTC.

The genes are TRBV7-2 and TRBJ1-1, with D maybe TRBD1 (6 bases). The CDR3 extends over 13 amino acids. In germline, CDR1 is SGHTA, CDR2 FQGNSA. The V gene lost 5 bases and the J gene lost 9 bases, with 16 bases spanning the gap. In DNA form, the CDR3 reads TGTGCCAGCAGCCGGGAGGCAGGGGCCCAAGCTTTCTTT. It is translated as CASSREAGAQAFF.

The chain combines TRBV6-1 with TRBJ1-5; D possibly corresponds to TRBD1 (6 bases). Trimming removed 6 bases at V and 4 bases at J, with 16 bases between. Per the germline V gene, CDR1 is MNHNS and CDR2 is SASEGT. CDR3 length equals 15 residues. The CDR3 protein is CASRGQLGENQPQHF. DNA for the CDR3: TGTGCCAGCAGAGGACAGTTAGGGGAAAATCAGCCCCAGCATTTT.

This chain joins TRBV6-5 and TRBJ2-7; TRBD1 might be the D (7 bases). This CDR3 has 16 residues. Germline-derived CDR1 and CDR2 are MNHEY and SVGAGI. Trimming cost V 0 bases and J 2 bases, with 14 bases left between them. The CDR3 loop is CASSYSIRGATYEQYF. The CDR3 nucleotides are TGTGCCAGCAGTTACTCGATCAGGGGGGCAACCTACGAGCAGTACTTC.

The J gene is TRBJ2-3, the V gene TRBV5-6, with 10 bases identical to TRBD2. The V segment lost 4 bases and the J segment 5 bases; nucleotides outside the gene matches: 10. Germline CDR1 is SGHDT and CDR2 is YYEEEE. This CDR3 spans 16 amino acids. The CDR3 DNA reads TGTGCCAGCAGCGAAGTACTAGCGGGGCGGGGAGATACGCAGTATTTT. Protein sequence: CASSEVLAGRGDTQYF.

CDR3 residues: CASYEDGGAYNEQFF. DNA for the CDR3: TGTGCCAGTTACGAGGACGGGGGGGCCTACAATGAGCAGTTCTTC. This chain uses TRBV6-8 with TRBJ2-1; 8 positions match TRBD2. V gave up 9 bases and J gave up 2 bases; unmatched junction bases: 9. Germline V gene data show CDR1 as MNHGY and CDR2 as SAAAGT. The length of the CDR3 is 15 residues.